Following are 8 T cell receptor beta chains from one sample sequenced in a study of shared clonotypes between healthy human individuals. Produced via immunoSEQ multiplex PCR; TCRdb's table is partial and in-frame only. The sample holds roughly 2.6 million clones; over 85% are singletons and the top ten take about 0.13%. Input material: naive CD4+ T cells sorted from blood. As to subset: CD45RA+ positively selected. These receptors were collected from a man aged 18 to 30 in good health.

The chain links TRBV2 to TRBJ2-3; D is perhaps TRBD2 (6 bases). The germline CDR1 and CDR2 sequences are SNHLY and FYNNEI. The V and J ends lost 8 bases and 0 bases respectively, with 12 bases between them. This CDR3 is 14 amino acids long. The CDR3 DNA sequence: TGTGCCAGCGGGGGGACGGTTAGCACAGATACGCAGTATTTT. It specifies CASGGTVSTDTQYF.

Regarding this clone: The sample holds other DNA sequences that translate to the same CDR3. CDR3: CASSPATGSYEQYF. For the CDR3, the DNA is TGTGCCAGTAGTCCAGCGACGGGCTCCTACGAGCAGTACTTC. The V call is TRBV19, the J call TRBJ2-7, with D hard to call. The germline V gene encodes CDR1 LNHDA and CDR2 SQIVND (reference sequence). Trimming shortened V by 5 bases and J by 0 bases, and 11 bases separated the two germline ends. This CDR3 has 14 residues. Full variable domain (remainder filled in from reference TRBV19 and TRBJ2-7): DGGITQSPKYLFRKEGQNVTLSCEQNLNHDAMYWYRQDPGQGLRLIYYSQIVNDFQKGDIAEGYSVSREKKESFPLTVTSAQKNPTAFYLCASSPATGSYEQYFGPGTRLTVT.

This clone was seen a single time. The chain is built from TRBV5-6 and TRBJ2-7, with TRBD1 matching 7 bases. Unmatched junction bases numbered 12, after V lost 4 bases and J lost 2 bases. This CDR3 is built from 16 residues. Germline V gives CDR1 SGHDT, CDR2 YYEEEE. The CDR3 DNA reads as TGTGCCAGCAGCGACGGTCGGGACAGATCAGCCTACGAGCAGTACTTC. Translated: CASSDGRDRSAYEQYF.

V gene TRBV5-1 combines with J gene TRBJ2-5; 7 nucleotides match TRBD1. Germline CDR1 SGHRS, CDR2 YFSETQ. The CDR3 is made up of 15 amino acids. With V trimmed by 4 bases and J by 5 bases, 11 bases remained unmatched. CDR3 amino acids: CASSRDRQGQETQYF. CDR3 DNA: TGCGCCAGCAGCCGAGATAGACAGGGCCAGGAGACCCAGTACTTC.

The chain uses TRBV29-1 and TRBJ2-5; no clear D. Germline-derived CDR1 and CDR2 are SQVTM and ANQGSEA. The CDR3 spans 11 residues. The ends were cut back, 6 bases at V and 3 bases at J, with 8 bases in the middle. The CDR3 region is CSVGREETQYF. CDR3 coding DNA: TGCAGCGTAGGCCGGGAAGAGACCCAGTACTTC.

The chain recombines TRBV6-5 with TRBJ1-5; 7 bases line up with TRBD1. Germline assignment: CDR1 MNHEY and CDR2 SVGAGI. The CDR3 loop spans 15 amino acids. V lost 6 bases to trimming and J lost 5 bases; unmatched junction nucleotides: 10. The CDR3 DNA follows: TGTGCCAGCAGAGGTTACACAGGGGTCGATCAGCCCCAGCATTTT. It is translated as CASRGYTGVDQPQHF.

The table lists this clone with a count of one. The chain employs TRBV4-1 and TRBJ1-5; no definite D call. The germline CDR1 and CDR2 sequences are MGHRA and YSYEKL. The CDR3 consists of 13 residues. The V and J ends lost 4 bases and 7 bases respectively, with 11 bases between them. Here the CDR3 reads CASSPRVAQPQHF. The CDR3 DNA is TGCGCCAGCAGCCCCCGGGTGGCCCAGCCCCAGCATTTT.

V gene TRBV4-3 combines with J gene TRBJ2-2, with 13 bases matching TRBD2. The CDR3 length is 19 residues. Germline CDR1 reads LGHNA; CDR2 reads YSLEER. V shed 1 base and J 5 bases; nucleotides not matched to a gene: 10. The CDR3, as DNA: TGCGCCAGCAGCCAAGGATGGACTAGCGGGAGATTGGGGACCGGGGAGCTGTTTTTT. As protein: CASSQGWTSGRLGTGELFF.